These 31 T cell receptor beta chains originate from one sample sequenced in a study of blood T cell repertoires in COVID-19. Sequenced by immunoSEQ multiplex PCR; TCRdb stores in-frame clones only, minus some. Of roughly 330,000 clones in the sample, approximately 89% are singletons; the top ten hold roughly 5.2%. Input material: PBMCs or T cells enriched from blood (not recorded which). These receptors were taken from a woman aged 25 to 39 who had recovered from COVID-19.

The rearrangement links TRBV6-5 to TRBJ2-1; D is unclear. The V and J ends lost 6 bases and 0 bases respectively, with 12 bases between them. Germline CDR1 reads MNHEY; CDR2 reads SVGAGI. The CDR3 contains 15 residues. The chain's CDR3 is CASSSDWSSYNEQFF. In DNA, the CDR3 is TGTGCCAGCAGCTCCGACTGGAGCTCCTACAATGAGCAGTTCTTC.

In DNA form, the CDR3 reads TGTGCCAGTAGTTTCCCGGGGGGGCCGACAGATACGCAGTATTTT. Its translation: CASSFPGGPTDTQYF. J is TRBJ2-3 and V is TRBV19; 8 nucleotides align to TRBD2. Germline CDR1 LNHDA, CDR2 SQIVND (reference sequence). Trimming removed 5 bases from V and 3 bases from J; junction bases left unmatched: 7. This CDR3 is built from 15 residues. Variable domain in full (rest from reference TRBV19 and TRBJ2-3): DGGITQSPKYLFRKEGQNVTLSCEQNLNHDAMYWYRQDPGQGLRLIYYSQIVNDFQKGDIAEGYSVSREKKESFPLTVTSAQKNPTAFYLCASSFPGGPTDTQYFGPGTRLTVL.

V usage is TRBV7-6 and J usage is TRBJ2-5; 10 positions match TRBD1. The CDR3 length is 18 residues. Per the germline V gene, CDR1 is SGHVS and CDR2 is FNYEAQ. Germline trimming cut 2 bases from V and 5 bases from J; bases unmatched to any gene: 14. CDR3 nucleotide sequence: TGTGCCAGCAGCTTATTCCCCCCCGGACAGGGGGTCAGGGAGACCCAGTACTTC. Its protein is CASSLFPPGQGVRETQYF.

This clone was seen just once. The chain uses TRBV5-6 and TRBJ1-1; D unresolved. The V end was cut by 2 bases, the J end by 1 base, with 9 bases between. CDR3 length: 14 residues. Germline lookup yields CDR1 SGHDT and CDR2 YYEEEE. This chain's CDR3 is CASSFLGQNTEAFF. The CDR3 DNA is TGTGCCAGCAGCTTTCTTGGCCAGAACACTGAAGCTTTCTTT.

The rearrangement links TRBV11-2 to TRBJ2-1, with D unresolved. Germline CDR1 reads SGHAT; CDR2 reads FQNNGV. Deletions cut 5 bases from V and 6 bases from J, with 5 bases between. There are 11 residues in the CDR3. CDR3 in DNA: TGTGCCAGCAGCGTCTTCAATGAGCAGTTCTTC. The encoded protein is CASSVFNEQFF.

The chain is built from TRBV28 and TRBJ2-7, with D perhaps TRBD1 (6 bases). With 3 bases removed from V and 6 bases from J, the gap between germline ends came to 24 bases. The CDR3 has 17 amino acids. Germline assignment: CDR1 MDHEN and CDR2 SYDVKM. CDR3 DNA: TGTGCCAGCAGTTTCGTTGCTGACAGGCTCTACCGCGGCGAGCAGTACTTC. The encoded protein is CASSFVADRLYRGEQYF.

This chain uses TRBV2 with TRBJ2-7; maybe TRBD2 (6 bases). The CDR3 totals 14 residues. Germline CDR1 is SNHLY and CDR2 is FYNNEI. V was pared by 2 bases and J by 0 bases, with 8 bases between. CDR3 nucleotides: TGTGCCAGCAGTGAAATGGGGGGCTCCTACGAGCAGTACTTC. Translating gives CASSEMGGSYEQYF. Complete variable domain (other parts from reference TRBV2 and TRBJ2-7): EPEVTQTPSHQVTQMGQEVILRCVPISNHLYFYWYRQILGQKVEFLVSFYNNEISEKSEIFDDQFSVERPDGSNFTLKIRSTKLEDSAMYFCASSEMGGSYEQYFGPGTRLTVT.

The CDR3 reads CASSPGTTSNQPQHF. CDR3 nucleotides: TGTGCCAGCAGCCCGGGGACAACCAGCAATCAGCCCCAGCATTTT. V is TRBV5-6 and J is TRBJ1-5; D is possibly TRBD1 (6 bases). Germline-derived CDR1 and CDR2 are SGHDT and YYEEEE. The V end was cut by 4 bases, the J end by 1 base, with 12 bases between. CDR3 length: 15 residues.

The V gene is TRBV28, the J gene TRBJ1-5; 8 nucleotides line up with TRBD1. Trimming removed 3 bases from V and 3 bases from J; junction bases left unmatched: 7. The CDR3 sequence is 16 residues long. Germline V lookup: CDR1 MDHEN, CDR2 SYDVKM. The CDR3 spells CASSFGQGIYNQPQHF. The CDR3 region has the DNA TGTGCCAGCAGTTTCGGACAGGGCATATACAATCAGCCCCAGCATTTT.

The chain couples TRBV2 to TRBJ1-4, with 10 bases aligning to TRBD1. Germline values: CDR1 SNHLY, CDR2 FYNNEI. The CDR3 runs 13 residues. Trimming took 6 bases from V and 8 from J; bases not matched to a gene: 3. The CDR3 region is CASRGQGREKLFF. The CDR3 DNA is TGTGCCAGCAGGGGACAGGGGCGAGAAAAACTGTTTTTT.

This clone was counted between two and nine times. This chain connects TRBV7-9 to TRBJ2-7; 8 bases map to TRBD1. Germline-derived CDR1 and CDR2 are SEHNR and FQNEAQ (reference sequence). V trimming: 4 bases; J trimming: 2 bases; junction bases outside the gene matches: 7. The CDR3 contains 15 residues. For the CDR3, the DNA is TGTGCCAGCAGCTCCCCCGGACAGGGAACCTACGAGCAGTACTTC. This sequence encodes CASSSPGQGTYEQYF. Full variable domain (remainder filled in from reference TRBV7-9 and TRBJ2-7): DTGVSQNPRHKITKRGQNVTFRCDPISEHNRLYWYRQTLGQGPEFLTYFQNEAQLEKSRLLSDRFSAERPKGSFSTLEIQRTEQGDSAMYLCASSSPGQGTYEQYFGPGTRLTVT.

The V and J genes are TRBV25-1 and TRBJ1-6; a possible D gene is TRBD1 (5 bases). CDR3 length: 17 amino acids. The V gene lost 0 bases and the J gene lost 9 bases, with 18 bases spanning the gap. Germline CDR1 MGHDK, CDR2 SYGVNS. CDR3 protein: CASSEYLILGGGSPLHF. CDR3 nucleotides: TGTGCCAGCAGTGAATATCTCATTCTCGGGGGTGGTTCACCCCTCCACTTT.

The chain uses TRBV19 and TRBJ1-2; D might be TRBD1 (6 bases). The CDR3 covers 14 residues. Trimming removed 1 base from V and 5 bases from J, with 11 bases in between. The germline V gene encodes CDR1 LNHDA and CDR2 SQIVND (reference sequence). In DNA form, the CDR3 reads TGTGCCAGTAGTATAGGAGGGGGGGCTTATGGCTACACCTTC. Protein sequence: CASSIGGGAYGYTF.

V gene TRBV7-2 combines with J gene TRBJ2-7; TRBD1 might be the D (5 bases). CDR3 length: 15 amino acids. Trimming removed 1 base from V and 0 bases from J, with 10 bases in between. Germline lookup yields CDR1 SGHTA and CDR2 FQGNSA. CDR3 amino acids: CASSLGQPSSYEQYF. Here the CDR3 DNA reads TGTGCCAGCAGCTTAGGACAGCCTTCCTCCTACGAGCAGTACTTC.

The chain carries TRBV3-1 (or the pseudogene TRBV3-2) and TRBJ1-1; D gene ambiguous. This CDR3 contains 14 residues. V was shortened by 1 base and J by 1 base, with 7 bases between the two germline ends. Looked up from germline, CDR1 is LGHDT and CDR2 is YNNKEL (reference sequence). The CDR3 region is CASSQVSRNTEAFF. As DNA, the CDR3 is TGTGCCAGCAGCCAAGTGTCGAGGAACACTGAAGCTTTCTTT.

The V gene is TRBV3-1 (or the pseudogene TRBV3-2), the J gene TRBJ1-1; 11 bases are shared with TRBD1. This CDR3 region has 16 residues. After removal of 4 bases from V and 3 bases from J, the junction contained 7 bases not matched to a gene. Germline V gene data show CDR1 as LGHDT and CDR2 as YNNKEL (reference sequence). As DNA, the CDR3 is TGTGCCAGCAGCCTTTGGGGACAGGGGGGGGACACTGAAGCTTTCTTT. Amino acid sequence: CASSLWGQGGDTEAFF.

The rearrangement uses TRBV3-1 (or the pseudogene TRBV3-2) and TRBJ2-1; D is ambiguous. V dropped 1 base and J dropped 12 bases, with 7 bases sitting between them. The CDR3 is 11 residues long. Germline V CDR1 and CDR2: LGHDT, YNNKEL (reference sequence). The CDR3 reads CASSQAWRQFF. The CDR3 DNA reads TGTGCCAGCAGCCAAGCGTGGAGGCAGTTCTTC.

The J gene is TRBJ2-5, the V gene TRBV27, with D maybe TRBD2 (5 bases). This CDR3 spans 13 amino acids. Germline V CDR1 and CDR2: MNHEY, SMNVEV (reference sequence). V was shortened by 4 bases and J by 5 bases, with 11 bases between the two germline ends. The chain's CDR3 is CASSSGVRETQYF. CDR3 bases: TGTGCCAGCAGTTCCGGGGTTCGCGAGACCCAGTACTTC.

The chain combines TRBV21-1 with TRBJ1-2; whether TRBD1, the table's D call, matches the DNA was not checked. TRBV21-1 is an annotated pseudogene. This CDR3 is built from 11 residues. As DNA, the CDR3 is TGTGCCAGCCCTAGACAGGATGGCTACACCTTC. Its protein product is CASPRQDGYTF.

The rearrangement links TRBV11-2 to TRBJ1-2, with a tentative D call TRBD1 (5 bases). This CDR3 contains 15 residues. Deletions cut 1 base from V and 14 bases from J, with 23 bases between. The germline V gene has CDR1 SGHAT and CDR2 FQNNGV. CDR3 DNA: TGTGCCAGCAGCTTAGCCCCATCCCAGGGTCGGTGGTCAACCTTC. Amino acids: CASSLAPSQGRWSTF.

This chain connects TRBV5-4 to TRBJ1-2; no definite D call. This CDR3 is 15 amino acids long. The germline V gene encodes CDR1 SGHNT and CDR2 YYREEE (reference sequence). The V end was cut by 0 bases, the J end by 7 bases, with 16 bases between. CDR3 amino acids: CASSLALGVTIGYTF. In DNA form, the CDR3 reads TGTGCCAGCAGCTTGGCTCTTGGAGTCACCATTGGCTACACCTTC.

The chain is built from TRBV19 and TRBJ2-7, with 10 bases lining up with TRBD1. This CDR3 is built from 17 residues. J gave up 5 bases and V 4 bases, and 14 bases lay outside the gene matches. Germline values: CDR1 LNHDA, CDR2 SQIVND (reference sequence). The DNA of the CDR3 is TGTGCCAGTAGTACCCGGGACAGGGGCTGGATGCCCGACGAGCAGTACTTC. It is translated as CASSTRDRGWMPDEQYF.

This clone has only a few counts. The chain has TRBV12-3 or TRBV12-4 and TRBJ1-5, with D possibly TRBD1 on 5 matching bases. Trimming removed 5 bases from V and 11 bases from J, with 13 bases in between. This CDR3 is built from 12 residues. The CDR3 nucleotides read TGTGCCAGCAGTCCGACCCCAGGGACCCAGCATTTT. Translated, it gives CASSPTPGTQHF.

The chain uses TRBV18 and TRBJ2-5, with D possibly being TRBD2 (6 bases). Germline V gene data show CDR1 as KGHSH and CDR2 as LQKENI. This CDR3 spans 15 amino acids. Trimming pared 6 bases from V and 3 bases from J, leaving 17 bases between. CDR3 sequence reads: CASSRRDSAEETQYF. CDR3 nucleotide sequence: TGTGCCAGCTCGCGTCGGGACTCTGCCGAAGAGACCCAGTACTTC.

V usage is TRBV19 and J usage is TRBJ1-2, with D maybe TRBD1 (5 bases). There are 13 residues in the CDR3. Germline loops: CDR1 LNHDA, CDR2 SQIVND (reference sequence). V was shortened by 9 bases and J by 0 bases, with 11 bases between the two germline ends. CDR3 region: CASRTPANYGYTF. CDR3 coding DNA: TGTGCCAGCCGGACACCAGCTAACTATGGCTACACCTTC.

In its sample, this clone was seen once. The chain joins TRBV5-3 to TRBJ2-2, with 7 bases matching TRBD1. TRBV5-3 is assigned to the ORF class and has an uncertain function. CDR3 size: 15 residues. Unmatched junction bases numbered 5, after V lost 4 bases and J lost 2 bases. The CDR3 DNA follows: TGTGCCAGAAGCATCGACAGGGATAACACCGGGGAGCTGTTTTTT. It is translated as CARSIDRDNTGELFF.

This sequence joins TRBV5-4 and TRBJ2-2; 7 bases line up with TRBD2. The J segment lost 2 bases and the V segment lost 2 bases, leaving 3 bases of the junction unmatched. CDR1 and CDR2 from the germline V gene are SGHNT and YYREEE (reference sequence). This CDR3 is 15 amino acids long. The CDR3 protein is CASSFERGNTGELFF. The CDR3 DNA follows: TGTGCCAGCAGCTTTGAGCGGGGAAACACCGGGGAGCTGTTTTTT.

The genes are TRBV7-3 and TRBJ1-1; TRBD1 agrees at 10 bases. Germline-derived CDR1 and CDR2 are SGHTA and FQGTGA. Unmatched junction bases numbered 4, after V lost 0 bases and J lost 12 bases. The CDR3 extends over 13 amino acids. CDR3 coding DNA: TGTGCCAGCAGCTTAACGACAGGGGGCGAAACTTTCTTT. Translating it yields CASSLTTGGETFF. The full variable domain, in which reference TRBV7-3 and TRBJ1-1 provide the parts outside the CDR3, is GAGVSQTPSNKVTEKGKYVELRCDPISGHTALYWYRQSLGQGPEFLIYFQGTGAADDSGLPNDRFFAVRPEGSVSTLKIQRTERGDSAVYLCASSLTTGGETFFGQGTRLTVV.

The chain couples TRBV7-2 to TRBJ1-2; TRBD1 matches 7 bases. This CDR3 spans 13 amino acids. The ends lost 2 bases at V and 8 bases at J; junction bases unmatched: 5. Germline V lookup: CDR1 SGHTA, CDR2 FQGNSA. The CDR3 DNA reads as TGTGCCAGCAGCTTAAGACAGGGAGGCGGCTACACCTTC. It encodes CASSLRQGGGYTF. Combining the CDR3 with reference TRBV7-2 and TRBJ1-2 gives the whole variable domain GAGVSQSPSNKVTEKGKDVELRCDPISGHTALYWYRQSLGQGLEFLIYFQGNSAPDKSGLPSDRFSAERTGGSVSTLTIQRTQQEDSAVYLCASSLRQGGGYTFGSGTRLTVV.

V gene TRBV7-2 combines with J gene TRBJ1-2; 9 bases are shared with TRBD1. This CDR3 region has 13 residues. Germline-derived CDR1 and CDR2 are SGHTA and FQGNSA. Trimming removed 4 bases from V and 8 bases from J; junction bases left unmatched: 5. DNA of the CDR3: TGTGCCAGCAGCTGGACAGGGGTCAACGGCTACACCTTC. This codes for CASSWTGVNGYTF.

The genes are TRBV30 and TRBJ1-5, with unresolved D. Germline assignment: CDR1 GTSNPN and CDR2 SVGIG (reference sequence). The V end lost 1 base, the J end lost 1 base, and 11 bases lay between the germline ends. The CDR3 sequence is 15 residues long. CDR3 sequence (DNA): TGTGCCTGGAGTGGTCCGGGAGTAAGCAATCAGCCCCAGCATTTT. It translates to CAWSGPGVSNQPQHF.